This T cell receptor (beta chain) was identified during a study of blood T cell repertoires in COVID-19. Across 20 to 25 US areas, participants ranged in age from roughly 18 to 89 years. Donors were grouped by their self-reported clinical history. The V gene's germline CDR1 is KGHSH and CDR2 LQKENI. This CDR3 spans 12 amino acids. V was trimmed by 5 bases and J by 4 bases, leaving 8 bases between them. Method: immunoSEQ multiplex PCR; TCRdb's copy keeps in-frame clones and lacks some. Found here are about 270,000 clones, 85% to 90% of them singletons; the top ten hold about 4%. This chain joins TRBV18 and TRBJ1-1, with D uncertain. This receptor was taken from a woman between 25 and 40 years old with acute COVID-19. Sequencing used PBMCs or T cells enriched from blood (not recorded which). The CDR3 reads CASSGEGTEAFF. As DNA, the CDR3 is TGTGCCAGCTCAGGGGAGGGCACTGAAGCTTTCTTT.